This is a list of T cell receptor beta chains from one sample in a study of CD8 T cells in ankylosing spondylitis. MiXCR was run by TCRdb on the 5' RACE reads, yielding one entry per CDR3 protein. Of about 800,000 distinct CDR3 sequences in the sample, approximately 12% were seen once. Sample: blood, either unsorted or a sorted T cell fraction (not recorded which). These receptors all come from a male donor with ankylosing spondylitis. CDR3s include the opening cysteine and the closing phenylalanine or tryptophan. The order of the fields is J gene, V gene, clone size, D gene, CDR3 DNA, CDR3 protein. A D gene is named only where the DNA matches it firmly. Rows may omit the clone size; those that give it use once, few, many or a size class.

J gene: TRBJ2-1
V gene: TRBV7-8
clone size: many
D gene: .
CDR3 DNA: TGTGCCAGCAGCGTCGCGGCTCACAATGAGCAGTTCTTC
CDR3 protein: CASSVAAHNEQFF

J gene: TRBJ1-1
V gene: TRBV20-1
clone size: .
D gene: .
CDR3 DNA: TGCAGTGCTCACTTTGACATGCTCATTGAAGCTTTCTTT
CDR3 protein: CSAHFDMLIEAFF

J gene: TRBJ2-1
V gene: TRBV29-1
clone size: .
D gene: TRBD2
CDR3 DNA: TGCAGCGTTGCCCCGGGACTAGTAGTCAATGAGCAGTTCTTC
CDR3 protein: CSVAPGLVVNEQFF

J gene: TRBJ2-5
V gene: TRBV7-9
clone size: .
D gene: .
CDR3 DNA: TGTGCCAGCAGCTTAGCCCTCACCATCGAGACCCAGTACTTC
CDR3 protein: CASSLALTIETQYF

J gene: TRBJ2-7
V gene: TRBV4-2
clone size: few
D gene: TRBD2
CDR3 DNA: TGTGCCAGCAGCCAAGAGACTAGCGGGAGACGGAACGAGCAGTACTTC
CDR3 protein: CASSQETSGRRNEQYF

J gene: TRBJ1-6
V gene: TRBV20-1
clone size: .
D gene: .
CDR3 DNA: TGCAGTGCTAGGTCCGCGGGTGGTTCACCCCTCCACTTT
CDR3 protein: CSARSAGGSPLHF

J gene: TRBJ2-7
V gene: TRBV30
clone size: few
D gene: .
CDR3 DNA: TGTGCCTGGAGTTTCGGCGGCGAGCAGTACTTC
CDR3 protein: CAWSFGGEQYF

J gene: TRBJ1-1
V gene: TRBV7-3
clone size: many
D gene: TRBD1
CDR3 DNA: TGTGCCAGCAGTGGACAGGGGAGCACTGAAGCTTTCTTT
CDR3 protein: CASSGQGSTEAFF

J gene: TRBJ1-6
V gene: TRBV3-1
clone size: few
D gene: .
CDR3 DNA: TGTGCCAGCAGCCAGATATCCGGGACACCCTATAATTCACCCCTCCACTTT
CDR3 protein: CASSQISGTPYNSPLHF

J gene: TRBJ1-6
V gene: TRBV6-5
clone size: few
D gene: .
CDR3 DNA: TGTGCCAGCAGTTGGCAGAGGGATTCACCCCTCCACTTT
CDR3 protein: CASSWQRDSPLHF

J gene: TRBJ2-3
V gene: TRBV5-5
clone size: many
D gene: .
CDR3 DNA: TGTGCCAGCAGCTCCGCGGAGTATTCTCGCACAGATACGCAGTATTTT
CDR3 protein: CASSSAEYSRTDTQYF

J gene: TRBJ1-3
V gene: TRBV7-6
clone size: .
D gene: .
CDR3 DNA: TGTGCCAGCAGCTCCCGACAGGCTACAGGAAACACCATATATTTT
CDR3 protein: CASSSRQATGNTIYF

J gene: TRBJ2-7
V gene: TRBV7-2
clone size: .
D gene: .
CDR3 DNA: TGTGCCAGCAGCCTATCGCTTGGGGCGGACCCCCCGCCATACGAGCAGTACTTC
CDR3 protein: CASSLSLGADPPPYEQYF

J gene: TRBJ2-3
V gene: TRBV4-3
clone size: few
D gene: .
CDR3 DNA: TGCGCCAGCAGCCAAGATATGACTATAAGCACAGATACGCAGTATTTT
CDR3 protein: CASSQDMTISTDTQYF

J gene: TRBJ2-7
V gene: TRBV20-1
clone size: few
D gene: TRBD1
CDR3 DNA: TGCAGTGCTCCGGACAGGACCAAGCTTGCGCAGTACTTC
CDR3 protein: CSAPDRTKLAQYF

J gene: TRBJ1-6
V gene: TRBV5-6
clone size: .
D gene: .
CDR3 DNA: TGTGCCAGCAGCTTGCAGGGGTTGACCTATAATTCACCCCTCCACTTT
CDR3 protein: CASSLQGLTYNSPLHF

J gene: TRBJ2-7
V gene: TRBV20-1
clone size: many
D gene: TRBD2
CDR3 DNA: TGCAGTGCTACCCAAGCGGGGGGTGACGAGCAGTACTTC
CDR3 protein: CSATQAGGDEQYF

J gene: TRBJ2-5
V gene: TRBV5-4
clone size: few
D gene: .
CDR3 DNA: TGTGCCAGCAGCTTCAAGAATCAAGAGACCCAGTACTTC
CDR3 protein: CASSFKNQETQYF

J gene: TRBJ2-1
V gene: TRBV5-1
clone size: .
D gene: TRBD2
CDR3 DNA: TGCGCCAGCAGCCCCCGGGGAGCGGGAGGGTTTAATGAGCAGTTCTTC
CDR3 protein: CASSPRGAGGFNEQFF

J gene: TRBJ1-6
V gene: TRBV4-3
clone size: few
D gene: .
CDR3 DNA: TGCGCCAGCAGCCAAGATCTCATTGGATCTCTCCCCCTCCACTTT
CDR3 protein: CASSQDLIGSLPLHF

J gene: TRBJ2-2
V gene: TRBV6-1
clone size: .
D gene: TRBD1
CDR3 DNA: TGTGCCAGCAGAGAGACAGGGGGCACCGGGGAGCTGTTTTTT
CDR3 protein: CASRETGGTGELFF

J gene: TRBJ2-1
V gene: TRBV12-3/TRBV12-4
clone size: many
D gene: .
CDR3 DNA: TGTGCCAGCAGTTTTGGGTTTCGGGGGGCCGGAGGTGAGCAGTTCTTC
CDR3 protein: CASSFGFRGAGGEQFF

J gene: TRBJ1-5
V gene: TRBV27
clone size: .
D gene: .
CDR3 DNA: TGTGCCAGCAGTCCCCAGGACCCGAGGGGCAATCAGCCCCAGCATTTT
CDR3 protein: CASSPQDPRGNQPQHF

J gene: TRBJ2-3
V gene: TRBV12-3/TRBV12-4
clone size: .
D gene: TRBD2
CDR3 DNA: TGTGCCAGCAGTCCCCCCCACGGACTAGCTGCAGATACGCAGTATTTT
CDR3 protein: CASSPPHGLAADTQYF

J gene: TRBJ1-4
V gene: TRBV12-3/TRBV12-4
clone size: few
D gene: .
CDR3 DNA: TGTGCCAGCAGAGAGGACGGAGGGGATGGGGAAAAACTGTTTTTT
CDR3 protein: CASREDGGDGEKLFF

J gene: TRBJ2-4
V gene: TRBV25-1
clone size: many
D gene: .
CDR3 DNA: TGTGCCAGCAGTGAAGGGGGAAGGTACATTCAGTACTTC
CDR3 protein: CASSEGGRYIQYF

J gene: TRBJ2-6
V gene: TRBV15
clone size: .
D gene: TRBD1
CDR3 DNA: TGTGCCACCAGCAGGGGGACAGGGGAGACTGGGGCCAACGTCCTGACTTTC
CDR3 protein: CATSRGTGETGANVLTF

J gene: TRBJ2-2
V gene: TRBV5-1
clone size: many
D gene: .
CDR3 DNA: TGCGCCAGCAGCAGGGGACTGCTGAACACCGGGGAGCTGTTTTTT
CDR3 protein: CASSRGLLNTGELFF

J gene: TRBJ2-7
V gene: TRBV25-1
clone size: few
D gene: .
CDR3 DNA: TGTGCCAGCAGTGAGGACCGCTACTCCTACGAGCAGTACTTC
CDR3 protein: CASSEDRYSYEQYF

J gene: TRBJ1-1
V gene: TRBV7-2
clone size: few
D gene: .
CDR3 DNA: TGTGCCAGCAGCCTACAGGGTTGGGACACTGAAGCTTTCTTT
CDR3 protein: CASSLQGWDTEAFF

J gene: TRBJ2-2
V gene: TRBV7-9
clone size: .
D gene: TRBD2
CDR3 DNA: TGTGCCAGCAGCTCCAATCCGACTAGCGGGGCGGGCGGGGAGCTGTTTTTT
CDR3 protein: CASSSNPTSGAGGELFF

J gene: TRBJ2-1
V gene: TRBV5-1
clone size: .
D gene: TRBD2
CDR3 DNA: TGCGCCAGCAGCAAAGCGGGGGGAAACTACAATGAGCAGTTCTTC
CDR3 protein: CASSKAGGNYNEQFF

J gene: TRBJ2-7
V gene: TRBV5-1
clone size: few
D gene: .
CDR3 DNA: TGCGCCAGCAGCTTGGCCCCACAGGGCGGCTACGAGCAGTACTTC
CDR3 protein: CASSLAPQGGYEQYF

J gene: TRBJ2-3
V gene: TRBV5-1
clone size: .
D gene: TRBD2
CDR3 DNA: TGCGCCAGCAGCTTGGTGACTAGCGGCACAGATACGCAGTATTTT
CDR3 protein: CASSLVTSGTDTQYF

J gene: TRBJ2-3
V gene: TRBV5-1
clone size: .
D gene: .
CDR3 DNA: TGCGCCAGCAGCTTGATTGGGCATCCCACAGATACGCAGTATTTT
CDR3 protein: CASSLIGHPTDTQYF

J gene: TRBJ2-3
V gene: TRBV4-1
clone size: .
D gene: .
CDR3 DNA: TGCGCCAGCAGCCAGAGTGGGGGGCCAGATACGCAGTATTTT
CDR3 protein: CASSQSGGPDTQYF

J gene: TRBJ2-3
V gene: TRBV20-1
clone size: many
D gene: .
CDR3 DNA: TGCAGTGCTAGAGATTCGCTAAATACGCAGTATTTT
CDR3 protein: CSARDSLNTQYF

J gene: TRBJ1-2
V gene: TRBV6-2/TRBV6-3
clone size: few
D gene: .
CDR3 DNA: TGTGCCAGCAGTTTCACCGGGACAAGGGGCTACACCTTC
CDR3 protein: CASSFTGTRGYTF

J gene: TRBJ2-7
V gene: TRBV7-2
clone size: .
D gene: .
CDR3 DNA: TGTGCCAGCAGCCCCGGGTCAACGGCAGCTTCGTACGAGCAGTACTTC
CDR3 protein: CASSPGSTAASYEQYF

J gene: TRBJ2-7
V gene: TRBV6-6
clone size: many
D gene: TRBD1
CDR3 DNA: TGTGCCAGCACCAGGGACAGTTCCTACGAGCAGTACTTC
CDR3 protein: CASTRDSSYEQYF

J gene: TRBJ2-3
V gene: TRBV7-6
clone size: .
D gene: TRBD2
CDR3 DNA: TGTGCCAGCAGCTTGCGCCGCGGGAGGTCTTACACAGATACGCAGTATTTT
CDR3 protein: CASSLRRGRSYTDTQYF

J gene: TRBJ1-5
V gene: TRBV12-3/TRBV12-4
clone size: many
D gene: .
CDR3 DNA: TGTGCCAGCAGCTCCTGGGATGGGGAGCAGCCCCAGCATTTT
CDR3 protein: CASSSWDGEQPQHF

J gene: TRBJ2-2
V gene: TRBV4-2
clone size: .
D gene: .
CDR3 DNA: TGTGCCAGCAGCCAAGACACAGCGATCGATGGCACCGGGGAGCTGTTTTTT
CDR3 protein: CASSQDTAIDGTGELFF

J gene: TRBJ1-3
V gene: TRBV12-3/TRBV12-4
clone size: .
D gene: .
CDR3 DNA: TGTGCCAGCAGTTTTTTCGACATCTCTGGAAACACCATATATTTT
CDR3 protein: CASSFFDISGNTIYF

J gene: TRBJ2-5
V gene: TRBV3-1
clone size: .
D gene: .
CDR3 DNA: TGTGCCAGCAGCGGTGTGACCCTCGGGACCCAGTACTTC
CDR3 protein: CASSGVTLGTQYF

J gene: TRBJ1-1
V gene: TRBV6-2/TRBV6-3
clone size: .
D gene: TRBD1
CDR3 DNA: TGTGCCAGCGGCTCACAGGGGGCAATTCGAGCTTTCTTT
CDR3 protein: CASGSQGAIRAFF

J gene: TRBJ1-2
V gene: TRBV29-1
clone size: many
D gene: .
CDR3 DNA: TGCAGCGTCCAGGGGCTTGTCGGGGTTCATGGCTACACCTTC
CDR3 protein: CSVQGLVGVHGYTF

J gene: TRBJ2-7
V gene: TRBV20-1
clone size: .
D gene: .
CDR3 DNA: TGCAGTGCTCGGTGGGGGGCGCGAGAGCAGTACTTC
CDR3 protein: CSARWGAREQYF

J gene: TRBJ1-2
V gene: TRBV27
clone size: .
D gene: .
CDR3 DNA: TGTGCCAGCAAGCGGTCCGGGCAGTACGGCTATGGCTACACCTTC
CDR3 protein: CASKRSGQYGYGYTF

J gene: TRBJ2-1
V gene: TRBV3-1
clone size: .
D gene: TRBD2
CDR3 DNA: TGTGCCAGCAGCCAACCGACTAGCGGGGTCTACAATGAGCAGTTCTTC
CDR3 protein: CASSQPTSGVYNEQFF

J gene: TRBJ2-5
V gene: TRBV20-1
clone size: .
D gene: .
CDR3 DNA: TGCAGTGCTAGGCCCGGGAACTCGTACCAAGAGACCCAGTACTTC
CDR3 protein: CSARPGNSYQETQYF

J gene: TRBJ2-2
V gene: TRBV10-2
clone size: few
D gene: TRBD1
CDR3 DNA: TGCGCCAGCAGCGAGCCGCAGGGGGTCACCGGGGAGCTGTTTTTT
CDR3 protein: CASSEPQGVTGELFF

J gene: TRBJ2-6
V gene: TRBV6-5
clone size: .
D gene: .
CDR3 DNA: TGTGCCAGCAGTTACGGACTTACAGGCTCTGGGGCCAACGTCCTGACTTTC
CDR3 protein: CASSYGLTGSGANVLTF

J gene: TRBJ2-2
V gene: TRBV20-1
clone size: few
D gene: .
CDR3 DNA: TGCAGTGCGCGCCGTTCGGGACTCAACACCGGGGAGCTGTTTTTT
CDR3 protein: CSARRSGLNTGELFF

J gene: TRBJ2-7
V gene: TRBV20-1
clone size: few
D gene: .
CDR3 DNA: TGCAGTGCCGAAGGGCCACTTAGGTCCTCCGAGCAGTACTTC
CDR3 protein: CSAEGPLRSSEQYF

J gene: TRBJ1-5
V gene: TRBV30
clone size: .
D gene: .
CDR3 DNA: TGTGCCTGGAACGAGGACGGCAATCAGCCCCAGCATTTT
CDR3 protein: CAWNEDGNQPQHF

J gene: TRBJ1-2
V gene: TRBV15
clone size: .
D gene: TRBD1
CDR3 DNA: TGTGCCACCAGCAGAGCAAGGACAGGAGTCCCCCAACACTATGGCTACACCTTC
CDR3 protein: CATSRARTGVPQHYGYTF